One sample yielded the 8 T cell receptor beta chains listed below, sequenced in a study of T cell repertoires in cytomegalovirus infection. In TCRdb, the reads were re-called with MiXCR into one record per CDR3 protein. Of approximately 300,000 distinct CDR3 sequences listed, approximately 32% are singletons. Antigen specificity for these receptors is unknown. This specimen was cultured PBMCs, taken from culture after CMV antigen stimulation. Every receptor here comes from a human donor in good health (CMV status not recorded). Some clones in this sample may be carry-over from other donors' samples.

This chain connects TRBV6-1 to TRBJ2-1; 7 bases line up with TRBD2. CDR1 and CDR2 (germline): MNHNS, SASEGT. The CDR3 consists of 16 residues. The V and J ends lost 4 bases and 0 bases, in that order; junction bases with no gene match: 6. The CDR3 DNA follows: TGTGCCAGCAGTGGGGGGGGATGGAGCTCCTACAATGAGCAGTTCTTC. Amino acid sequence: CASSGGGWSSYNEQFF.

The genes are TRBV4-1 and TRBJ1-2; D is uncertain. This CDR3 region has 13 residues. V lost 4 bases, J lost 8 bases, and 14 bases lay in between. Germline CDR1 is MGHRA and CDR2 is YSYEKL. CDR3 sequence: CASSLRPLEGYTF. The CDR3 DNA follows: TGCGCCAGCAGCCTTCGGCCTTTGGAGGGCTACACCTTC.

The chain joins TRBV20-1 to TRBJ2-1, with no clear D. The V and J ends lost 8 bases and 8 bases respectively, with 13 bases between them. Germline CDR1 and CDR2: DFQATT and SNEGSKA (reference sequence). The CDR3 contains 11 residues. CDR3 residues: CSTVLGDEQFF. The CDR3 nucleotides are TGCAGTACAGTTCTAGGAGATGAGCAGTTCTTC.

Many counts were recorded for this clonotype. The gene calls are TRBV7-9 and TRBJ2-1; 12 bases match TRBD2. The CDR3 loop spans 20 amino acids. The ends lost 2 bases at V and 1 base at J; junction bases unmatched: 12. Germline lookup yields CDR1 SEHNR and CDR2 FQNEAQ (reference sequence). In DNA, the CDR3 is TGTGCCAGCAGCTTAACTAGCGGGGGGCTTACCGACCAGTCCTACAATGAGCAGTTCTTC. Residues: CASSLTSGGLTDQSYNEQFF.

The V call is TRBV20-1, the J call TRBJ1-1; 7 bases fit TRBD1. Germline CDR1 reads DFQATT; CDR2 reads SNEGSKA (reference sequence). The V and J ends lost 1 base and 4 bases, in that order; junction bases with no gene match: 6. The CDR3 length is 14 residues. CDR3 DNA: TGCAGTGCTAGAGGAACAGGGGAGTCCACTGAAGCTTTCTTT. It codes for CSARGTGESTEAFF.

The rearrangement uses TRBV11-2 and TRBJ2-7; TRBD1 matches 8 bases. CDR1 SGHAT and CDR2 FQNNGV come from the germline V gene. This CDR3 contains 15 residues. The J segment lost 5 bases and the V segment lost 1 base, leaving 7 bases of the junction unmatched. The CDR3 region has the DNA TGTGCCAGCAGCTTAGCGTACAGGGGGAGCGACGAGCAGTACTTC. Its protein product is CASSLAYRGSDEQYF.

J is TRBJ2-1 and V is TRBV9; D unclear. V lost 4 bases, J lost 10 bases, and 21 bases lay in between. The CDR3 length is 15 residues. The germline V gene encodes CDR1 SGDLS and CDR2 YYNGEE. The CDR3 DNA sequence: TGTGCCAGCAGCTCCACGTCATTACAAGCCTACGAGCAGTTCTTC. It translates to CASSSTSLQAYEQFF.

The CDR3 DNA sequence: TGTGCCAGCAGGTTGGGCGGGGTGACGGGTCAGCCCCAGCATTTT. Translated: CASRLGGVTGQPQHF. The chain is built from TRBV27 and TRBJ1-5; no clear D gene. The germline CDR1 and CDR2 sequences are MNHEY and SMNVEV (reference sequence). The CDR3 has 15 amino acids. Trimming left V 6 bases short and J 6 bases short, with 18 bases between.